One TCR beta chain is described in this entry. Profiling relied on immunoSEQ multiplex PCR, and the TCRdb table lists in-frame clones only, not all of them. The sample holds some 79,000 clones; about 88% are singletons and the top ten take 7.2%. The data were obtained in a study of control samples from healthy donors and cancer patients. The TCR sequence derives from a man aged 50 to 59 in good health. Sequenced: blood.

The CDR3 is CASSIGQGAGNTEAFF. The CDR3 DNA reads TGTGCCAGTAGTATAGGACAGGGGGCAGGGAACACTGAAGCTTTCTTT. The chain links TRBV19 to TRBJ1-1, with 10 bases aligning to TRBD1. V was pared by 1 base and J by 1 base, with 3 bases of the junction left unmatched. This CDR3 comprises 16 residues. Germline CDR1 reads LNHDA; CDR2 reads SQIVND (reference sequence).